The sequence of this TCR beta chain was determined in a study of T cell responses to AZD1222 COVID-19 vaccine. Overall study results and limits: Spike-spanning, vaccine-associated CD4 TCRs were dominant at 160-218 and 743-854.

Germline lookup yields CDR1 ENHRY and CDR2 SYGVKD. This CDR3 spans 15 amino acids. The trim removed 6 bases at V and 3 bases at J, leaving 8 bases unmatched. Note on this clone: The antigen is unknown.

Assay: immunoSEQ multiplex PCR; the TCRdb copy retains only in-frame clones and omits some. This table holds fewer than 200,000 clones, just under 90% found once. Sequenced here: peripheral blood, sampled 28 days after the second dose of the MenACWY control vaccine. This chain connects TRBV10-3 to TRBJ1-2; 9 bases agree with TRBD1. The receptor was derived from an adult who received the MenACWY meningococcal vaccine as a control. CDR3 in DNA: TGTGCCATCAGCCGGACAGGGGATTTTGACTATGGCTACACCTTC. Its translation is CAISRTGDFDYGYTF.